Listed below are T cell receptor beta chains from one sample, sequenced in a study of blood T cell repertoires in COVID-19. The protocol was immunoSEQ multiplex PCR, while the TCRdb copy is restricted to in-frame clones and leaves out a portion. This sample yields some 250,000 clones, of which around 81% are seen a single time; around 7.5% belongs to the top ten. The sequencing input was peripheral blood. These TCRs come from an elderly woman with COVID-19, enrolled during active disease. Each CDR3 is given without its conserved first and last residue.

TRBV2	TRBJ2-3	ASSAEGIADTQY
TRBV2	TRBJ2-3	ASSEFSGEDTQY
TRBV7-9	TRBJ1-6	ASSLGEWSYSPLH
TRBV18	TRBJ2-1	ASSPSSGRRNEQF
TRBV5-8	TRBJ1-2	ASSLGQTDGYT
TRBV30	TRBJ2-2	AWSAERGLAGELF
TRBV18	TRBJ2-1	ASSPRTSGSSYNEQF
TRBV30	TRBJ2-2	AWTRQANTGELF
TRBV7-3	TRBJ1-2	ASSLGTGKGGYT
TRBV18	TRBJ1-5	ASSSTGNQPQH
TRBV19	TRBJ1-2	ASSSRDNNYGYT
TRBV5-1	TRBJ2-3	ASSSGGTDTQY
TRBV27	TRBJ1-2	ASSSLLMTGYYGYT
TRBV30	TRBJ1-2	AWTSVPQGHGYT
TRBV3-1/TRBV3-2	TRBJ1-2	ASSLRTVVYGYT
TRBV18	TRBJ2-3	ASSPVGGAPDTQY
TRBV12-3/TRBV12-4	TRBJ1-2	ASSPTATYGYT
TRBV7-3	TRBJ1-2	ASSPGTGWKDGYT
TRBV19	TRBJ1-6	ASSTYRGGNSPLH
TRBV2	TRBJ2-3	ASSEGTLAGNTQY
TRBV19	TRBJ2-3	ASSGLAEGEDTQY
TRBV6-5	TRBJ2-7	ATRDRSTYEQY
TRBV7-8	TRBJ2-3	ASSLAGESTDTQY
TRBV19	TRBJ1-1	ASSMGGSRAEAF
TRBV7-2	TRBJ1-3	ASSRGGGNTIY
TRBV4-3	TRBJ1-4	ASSQEYRPPTNEKLF
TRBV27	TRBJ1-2	ASSPGTRDGYT
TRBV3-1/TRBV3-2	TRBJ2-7	ASSLTGAEQY
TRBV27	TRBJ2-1	ASSPTGAPGGEQF
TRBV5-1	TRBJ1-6	ASSFGQAYNSPLH
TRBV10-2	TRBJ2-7	ASSEARGAGGVRDEQY
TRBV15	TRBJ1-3	ATSRSGQGISGNTIY
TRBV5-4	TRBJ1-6	ASSDRTGTLH
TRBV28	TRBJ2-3	ASSPDRGLSDTQY
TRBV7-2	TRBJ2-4	ASSLGLVSKNIQY
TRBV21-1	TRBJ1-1	ASSSPWTGRRVRNTEAF
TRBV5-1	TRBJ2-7	ASSLVAGSYEQY
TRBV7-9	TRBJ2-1	ASSLGPYNEQF
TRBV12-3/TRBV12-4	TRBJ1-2	ASSRAEGYGYT
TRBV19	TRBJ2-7	ASTTRDRGEQY
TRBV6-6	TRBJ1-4	ASSRQEVGDEKLF
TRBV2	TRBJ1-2	ASGRQGAGGYT
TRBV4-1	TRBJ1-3	ASSQDRVNTIY
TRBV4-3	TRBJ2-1	ASSSGLAGFPNEQF
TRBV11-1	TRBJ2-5	ASSLGATQY
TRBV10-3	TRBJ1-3	AISGGQGGNTIY
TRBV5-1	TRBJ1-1	ASSLEPTGQGVKAF
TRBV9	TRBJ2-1	ASSVVAGGGEQF
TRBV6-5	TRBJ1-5	ASSRTGVQPQH
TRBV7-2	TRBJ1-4	ASSPQMGSGEKLF
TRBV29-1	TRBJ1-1	SARENTEAF
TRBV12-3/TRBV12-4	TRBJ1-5	ASSLLSNQPQH
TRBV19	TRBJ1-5	ASNPGQRFRYQPQH
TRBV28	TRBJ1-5	ASSFGTGNQPQH
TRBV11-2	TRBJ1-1	ASSPTIINTEAF
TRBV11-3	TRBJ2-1	ASSSGLAGTNEQF
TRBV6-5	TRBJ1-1	ASSYSSLGAEAF
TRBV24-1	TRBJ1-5	ATSDHSGGQPQH
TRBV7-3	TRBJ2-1	ASSWGQGVLF
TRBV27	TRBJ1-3	ASSSQGGSRGNTIY